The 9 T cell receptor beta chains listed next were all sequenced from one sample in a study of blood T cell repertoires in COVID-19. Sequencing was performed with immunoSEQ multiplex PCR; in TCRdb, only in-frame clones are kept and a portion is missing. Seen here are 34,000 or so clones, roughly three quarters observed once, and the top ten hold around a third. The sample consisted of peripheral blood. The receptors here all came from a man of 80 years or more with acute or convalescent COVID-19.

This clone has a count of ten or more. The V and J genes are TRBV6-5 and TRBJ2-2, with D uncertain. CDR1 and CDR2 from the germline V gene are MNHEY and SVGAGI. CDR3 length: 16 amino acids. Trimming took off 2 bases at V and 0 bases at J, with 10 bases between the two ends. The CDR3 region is CASSYAVASNTGELFF. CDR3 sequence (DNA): TGTGCCAGCAGTTACGCGGTCGCCTCGAACACCGGGGAGCTGTTTTTT.

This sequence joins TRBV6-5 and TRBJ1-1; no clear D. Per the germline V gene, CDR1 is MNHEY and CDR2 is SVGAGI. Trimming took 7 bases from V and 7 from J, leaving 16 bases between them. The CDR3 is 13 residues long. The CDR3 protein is CASNSVQLYEAFF. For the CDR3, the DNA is TGTGCCAGCAATAGTGTGCAACTCTATGAAGCTTTCTTT.

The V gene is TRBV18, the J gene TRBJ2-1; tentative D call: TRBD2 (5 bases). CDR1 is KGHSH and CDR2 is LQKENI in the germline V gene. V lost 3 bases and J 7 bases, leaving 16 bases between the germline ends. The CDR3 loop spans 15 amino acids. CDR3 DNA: TGTGCCAGCTCACCCGCTAGCTCTCCGTCGAATGAGCAGTTCTTC. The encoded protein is CASSPASSPSNEQFF.

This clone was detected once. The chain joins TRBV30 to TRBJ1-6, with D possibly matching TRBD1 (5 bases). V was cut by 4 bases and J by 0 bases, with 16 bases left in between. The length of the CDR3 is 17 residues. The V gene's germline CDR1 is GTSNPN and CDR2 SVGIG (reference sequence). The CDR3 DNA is TGTGCCTGGAAAGGTAGACAGTTAAACTCCTATAATTCACCCCTCCACTTT. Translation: CAWKGRQLNSYNSPLHF.

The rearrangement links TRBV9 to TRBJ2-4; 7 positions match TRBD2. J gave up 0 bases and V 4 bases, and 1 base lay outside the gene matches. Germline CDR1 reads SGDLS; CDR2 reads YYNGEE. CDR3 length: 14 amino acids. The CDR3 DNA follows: TGTGCCAGCAGCCGCGGGGGAGCCAAAAACATTCAGTACTTC. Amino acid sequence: CASSRGGAKNIQYF.

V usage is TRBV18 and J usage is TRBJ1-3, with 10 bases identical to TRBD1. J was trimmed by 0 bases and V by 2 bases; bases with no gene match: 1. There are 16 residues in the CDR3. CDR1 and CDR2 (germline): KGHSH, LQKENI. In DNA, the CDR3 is TGTGCCAGCTCACCAGGGACAGGGGACTCTGGAAACACCATATATTTT. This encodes CASSPGTGDSGNTIYF.

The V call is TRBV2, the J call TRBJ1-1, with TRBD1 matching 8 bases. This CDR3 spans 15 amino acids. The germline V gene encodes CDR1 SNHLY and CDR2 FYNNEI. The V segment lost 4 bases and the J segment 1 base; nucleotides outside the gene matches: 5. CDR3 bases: TGTGCCAGCAGTGGCCTCGGGACAGGGAACACTGAAGCTTTCTTT. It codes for CASSGLGTGNTEAFF.

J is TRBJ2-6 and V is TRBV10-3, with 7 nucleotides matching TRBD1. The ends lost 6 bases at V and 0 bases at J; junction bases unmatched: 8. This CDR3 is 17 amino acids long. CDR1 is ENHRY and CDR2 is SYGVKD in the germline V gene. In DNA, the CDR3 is TGTGCCATCAGAGGTGGGACAGTCTTCTCTGGGGCCAACGTCCTGACTTTC. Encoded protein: CAIRGGTVFSGANVLTF.

CDR3 region: CATGERDPQDTQYF. CDR3 nucleotide sequence: TGTGCCACGGGGGAGCGGGACCCTCAAGATACGCAGTATTTT. V is TRBV2 and J is TRBJ2-3, with 7 bases identical to TRBD2. V lost 10 bases to trimming and J lost 5 bases; unmatched junction nucleotides: 12. Germline CDR1 reads SNHLY; CDR2 reads FYNNEI. There are 14 residues in the CDR3.